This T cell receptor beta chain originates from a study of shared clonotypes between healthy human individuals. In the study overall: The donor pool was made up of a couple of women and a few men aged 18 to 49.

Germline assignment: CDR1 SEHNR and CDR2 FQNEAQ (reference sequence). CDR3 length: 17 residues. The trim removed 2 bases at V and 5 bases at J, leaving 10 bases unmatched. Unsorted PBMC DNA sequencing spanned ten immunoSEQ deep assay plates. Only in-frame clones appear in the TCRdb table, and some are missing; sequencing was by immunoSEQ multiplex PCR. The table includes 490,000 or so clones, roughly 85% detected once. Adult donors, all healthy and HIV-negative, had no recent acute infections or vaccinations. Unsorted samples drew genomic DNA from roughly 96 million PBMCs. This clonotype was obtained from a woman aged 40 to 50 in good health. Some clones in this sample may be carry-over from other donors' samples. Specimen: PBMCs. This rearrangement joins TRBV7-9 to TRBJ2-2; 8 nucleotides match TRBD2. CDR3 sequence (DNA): TGTGCCAGCAGCTTAACTTTTAGCGGGACGACTACCGGGGAGCTGTTTTTT. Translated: CASSLTFSGTTTGELFF.